One and the same sample provided the 18 T cell receptor beta chains below, sequenced in a study of cytomegalovirus exposure and HLA in healthy donors. It was with 60 Vbeta and 13 Jbeta primers that the PCR ran. Generated by immunoSEQ multiplex PCR, the TCRdb table keeps only in-frame clones and is missing some. In the table there are about 170,000 clones, 60% to 75% of which are singletons. Sequencing input: PBMCs. These receptors originate from a woman between 50 and 59 years old in good health and CMV-seropositive.

This clone was observed a handful of times. The chain carries TRBV19 and TRBJ1-1; D call uncertain. The CDR3 contains 14 residues. Germline values: CDR1 LNHDA, CDR2 SQIVND (reference sequence). The V end was cut by 7 bases, the J end by 4 bases, with 16 bases between. Here the CDR3 reads CASTITGVGTEAFF. The CDR3 nucleotides read TGTGCCAGTACCATCACCGGGGTTGGCACTGAAGCTTTCTTT.

The V and J genes are TRBV11-2 and TRBJ1-5; D remains unclear. The CDR3 has 16 residues. V lost 1 base to trimming and J lost 5 bases, with 15 bases between them. The germline V gene encodes CDR1 SGHAT and CDR2 FQNNGV. CDR3 protein: CASSLGEGFGDQPQHF. The CDR3 DNA is TGTGCCAGCAGCTTAGGAGAGGGTTTTGGAGATCAGCCCCAGCATTTT.

This clone came up once. The chain carries TRBV5-5 and TRBJ2-7; the D gene is possibly TRBD1 (6 bases). CDR3 length equals 14 residues. The ends were cut back, 3 bases at V and 3 bases at J, with 13 bases in the middle. CDR1 and CDR2 (germline): SGHKS, YYEKEE (reference sequence). CDR3 DNA: TGTGCCAGCAGCTCCACAGGGTCCCTCTACGAGCAGTACTTC. Amino acid sequence: CASSSTGSLYEQYF. Filled out from reference TRBV5-5 and TRBJ2-7, the complete variable domain reads DAGVTQSPTHLIKTRGQQVTLRCSPISGHKSVSWYQQVLGQGPQFIFQYYEKEERGRGNFPDRFSARQFPNYSSELNVNALLLGDSALYLCASSSTGSLYEQYFGPGTRLTVT.

The chain uses TRBV5-1 and TRBJ2-3; no reliable D call. CDR3 length: 13 residues. Germline loops: CDR1 SGHRS, CDR2 YFSETQ. Trimming removed 2 bases at V and 0 bases at J, with 4 bases between. The CDR3 protein is CASSFRSTDTQYF. The CDR3 DNA follows: TGCGCCAGCAGCTTCAGGAGCACAGATACGCAGTATTTT.

The chain recombines TRBV5-4 with TRBJ1-1; 7 bases map to TRBD1. Per the germline V gene, CDR1 is SGHNT and CDR2 is YYREEE (reference sequence). The length of the CDR3 is 13 residues. With V trimmed by 5 bases and J by 5 bases, 6 bases remained unmatched. CDR3 nucleotide sequence: TGTGCCAGCAGTCAAAGACAGGGAACTGAAGCTTTCTTT. Protein sequence: CASSQRQGTEAFF.

V gene TRBV14 combines with J gene TRBJ1-1; possible D gene TRBD1, 5 bases. Germline CDR1 reads SGHDN; CDR2 reads FVKESK. The CDR3 is 12 amino acids. V was cut by 4 bases and J by 9 bases, with 12 bases left in between. The CDR3 here is CASSPQGLKAFF. The CDR3 coding sequence is TGTGCCAGCAGCCCCCAGGGCCTCAAAGCTTTCTTT.

This chain uses TRBV27 with TRBJ1-5; D is unclear. There are 13 residues in the CDR3. CDR1 is MNHEY, CDR2 SMNVEV, per germline (reference sequence). V lost 5 bases to trimming and J lost 3 bases, with 8 bases between them. This CDR3 is CASSPLPNQPQHF. The CDR3, as DNA: TGTGCCAGCAGTCCCCTCCCCAATCAGCCCCAGCATTTT.

The V and J genes are TRBV7-3 and TRBJ2-1; possibly TRBD2 for D (5 bases). The germline V and J ends were trimmed by 5 bases and 0 bases, with 11 bases remaining between them. This CDR3 is built from 15 residues. Germline loops: CDR1 SGHTA, CDR2 FQGTGA. CDR3 bases: TGTGCCAGCAGCGTTGGGAGCAGCTCCTACAATGAGCAGTTCTTC. Translating gives CASSVGSSSYNEQFF.

This CDR3 reads CASSFTEGTEAFF. The CDR3 DNA sequence: TGTGCCAGCAGCTTTACGGAGGGAACTGAAGCTTTCTTT. This sequence joins TRBV7-6 and TRBJ1-1; D remains unclear. The CDR3 is made up of 13 amino acids. V was shortened by 3 bases and J by 5 bases, with 10 bases between the two germline ends. Looked up from germline, CDR1 is SGHVS and CDR2 is FNYEAQ.

The rearrangement links TRBV7-9 to TRBJ1-1, with D maybe TRBD1 (5 bases). CDR1 and CDR2 (germline): SEHNR, FQNEAQ (reference sequence). CDR3 length: 13 residues. Deletions cut 6 bases from V and 5 bases from J, with 13 bases between. The chain's CDR3 is CASSAQDGTEAFF. The CDR3 bases are TGTGCCAGCAGTGCACAGGATGGAACTGAAGCTTTCTTT.

The chain combines TRBV11-2 with TRBJ2-7; maybe TRBD1 (5 bases). The CDR3 contains 14 residues. CDR1 and CDR2 (germline): SGHAT, FQNNGV. V was trimmed by 5 bases and J by 6 bases, leaving 17 bases between them. The CDR3 spells CASSPVKGSLEQYF. For the CDR3, the DNA is TGTGCCAGCAGCCCGGTAAAGGGGTCGCTCGAGCAGTACTTC. The entire variable domain, with the rest obtained from reference TRBV11-2 and TRBJ2-7, is as follows: EAGVAQSPRYKIIEKRQSVAFWCNPISGHATLYWYQQILGQGPKLLIQFQNNGVVDDSQLPKDRFSAERLKGVDSTLKIQPAKLEDSAVYLCASSPVKGSLEQYFGPGTRLTVT.

This clone showed up just once. The same CDR3 arises from other DNA sequences in this sample as well. The genes are TRBV5-6 and TRBJ1-5, with D unclear. V lost 0 bases and J lost 2, with 6 bases in between. The V gene's germline CDR1 is SGHDT and CDR2 YYEEEE. This CDR3 spans 14 amino acids. CDR3 loop: CASSLGRGNQPQHF. CDR3 in DNA: TGTGCCAGCAGCTTGGGCCGGGGCAATCAGCCCCAGCATTTT.

The rearrangement joins TRBV7-6 to TRBJ2-1; the match to TRBD2 covers 15 bases. Trimming took 0 bases from V and 2 from J; bases not matched to a gene: 8. Germline CDR1 SGHVS, CDR2 FNYEAQ. The CDR3 covers 20 residues. This CDR3 is CASSLAGGLAGGQTYNEQFF. Written as DNA, the CDR3 is TGTGCCAGCAGCTTAGCGGGGGGACTAGCGGGGGGACAAACCTACAATGAGCAGTTCTTC.

The chain combines TRBV9 with TRBJ2-2; D uncertain. This CDR3 contains 13 residues. Germline CDR1 SGDLS, CDR2 YYNGEE. V lost 0 bases to trimming and J lost 3 bases, with 3 bases between them. For the CDR3, the DNA is TGTGCCAGCAGCGTAGCAGACACCGGGGAGCTGTTTTTT. Its translation: CASSVADTGELFF.

The chain uses TRBV19 and TRBJ1-1, with D tentatively TRBD1 (6 bases). The germline V and J ends were trimmed by 3 bases and 7 bases, with 12 bases remaining between them. In germline, CDR1 is LNHDA, CDR2 SQIVND (reference sequence). This CDR3 region has 13 residues. CDR3 coding DNA: TGTGCCAGTAGTATGAGGCAGGGGCGTGAAGCTTTCTTT. Translation: CASSMRQGREAFF.

This clone was seen only a few times. This chain connects TRBV5-6 to TRBJ1-4, with D unclear. CDR3 length: 15 amino acids. The ends were cut back, 4 bases at V and 11 bases at J, with 21 bases in the middle. Germline V gene sequence: CDR1 SGHDT, CDR2 YYEEEE. CDR3 DNA: TGTGCCAGCAGCGTAAACAGCCCGTCGGGAGGGAAACTGTTTTTT. Translating it yields CASSVNSPSGGKLFF.

The J gene is TRBJ2-3, the V gene TRBV7-9; the match to TRBD1 covers 8 bases. Unmatched junction bases numbered 8, after V lost 1 base and J lost 5 bases. CDR1 is SEHNR and CDR2 is FQNEAQ in the germline V gene (reference sequence). This CDR3 is built from 16 residues. CDR3 sequence reads: CASSLGIGQGGDTQYF. The CDR3 DNA sequence: TGTGCCAGCAGCTTAGGTATCGGACAGGGCGGAGATACGCAGTATTTT.

This clone was seen once. The chain has TRBV6-5 and TRBJ2-5, with TRBD1 matching 8 bases. The V segment lost 5 bases and the J segment 4 bases; nucleotides outside the gene matches: 6. Germline V gives CDR1 MNHEY, CDR2 SVGAGI. This CDR3 region has 14 residues. DNA for the CDR3: TGTGCCAGCAGTACTGACAGGGGTGGAGAGACCCAGTACTTC. Residues: CASSTDRGGETQYF.